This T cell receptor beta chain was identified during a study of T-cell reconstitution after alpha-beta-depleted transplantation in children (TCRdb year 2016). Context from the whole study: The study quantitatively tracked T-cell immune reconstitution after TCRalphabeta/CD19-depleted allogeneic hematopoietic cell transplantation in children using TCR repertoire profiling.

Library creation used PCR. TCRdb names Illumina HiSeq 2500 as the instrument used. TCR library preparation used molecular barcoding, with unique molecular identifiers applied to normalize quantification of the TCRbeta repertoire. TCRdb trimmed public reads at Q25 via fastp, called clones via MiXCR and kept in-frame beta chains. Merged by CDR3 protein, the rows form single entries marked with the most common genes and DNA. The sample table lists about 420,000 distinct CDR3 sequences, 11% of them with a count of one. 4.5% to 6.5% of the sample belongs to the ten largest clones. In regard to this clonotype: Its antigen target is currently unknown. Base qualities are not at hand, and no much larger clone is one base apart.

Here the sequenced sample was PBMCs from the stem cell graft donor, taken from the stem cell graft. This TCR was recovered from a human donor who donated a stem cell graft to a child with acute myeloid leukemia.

The CDR3 loop reads CASSADPRQETQYF. The DNA reads TGTGCCAGCAGCGCAGATCCGAGGCAGGAGACCCAGTACTTC. The chain couples TRBV9 to TRBJ2-5; no D segment can be confidently identified. The CDR3 covers 14 residues, taking in both the cysteine and the phenylalanine. CDR3 DNA only is kept here, 42 bases in frame from base 1. Taken from the germline V gene, the CDR1 and CDR2 loops are SGDLS and YYNGEE. The germline ends are 14 bases apart after V is trimmed by 3 bases and J by 5 bases.